Below, 6 T cell receptor beta chains from the same sample are listed, as sequenced in a study of blood T cell repertoires in COVID-19. The method was immunoSEQ multiplex PCR; TCRdb's version includes in-frame clones alone and lacks a portion of them. The sample lists about 480,000 clones, 85% to 90% occurring once. Sample: PBMCs or T cells enriched from blood (not recorded which). These receptors all stem from a woman aged 40 to 50 who had recovered from COVID-19.

The CDR3 spells CASSSRLTGGRAYEQYF. The CDR3 nucleotides are TGTGCCAGCAGTTCCCGCCTCACAGGGGGAAGGGCCTACGAGCAGTACTTC. The chain joins TRBV27 to TRBJ2-7, with 8 bases lining up with TRBD1. The CDR3 sequence is 17 residues long. With 4 bases clipped from V and 2 bases from J, the junction kept 13 bases outside the gene matches. Per germline, CDR1 MNHEY and CDR2 SMNVEV (reference sequence).

The V gene is TRBV13, the J gene TRBJ1-6; D unresolved. CDR3 length equals 15 residues. Per germline, CDR1 PRHDT and CDR2 FYEKMQ (reference sequence). V was pared by 5 bases and J by 7 bases, with 15 bases between. CDR3 DNA: TGTGCCAGCAGCCCCGGGTTAGTCGTGAATTCACCCCTCCACTTT. This translates into CASSPGLVVNSPLHF.

This chain links TRBV10-3 with TRBJ1-6, with 7 bases matching TRBD1. Per the germline V gene, CDR1 is ENHRY and CDR2 is SYGVKD. The CDR3 extends over 16 amino acids. The V gene end was trimmed by 6 bases and the J gene end by 1 base; junction bases not matched to a gene: 6. Here the CDR3 reads CAIRTGNPSYNSPLHF. CDR3 DNA: TGTGCCATCAGGACAGGGAACCCATCCTATAATTCACCCCTCCACTTT.

This rearrangement joins TRBV7-2 to TRBJ2-1; maybe TRBD2 (5 bases). The germline CDR1 and CDR2 sequences are SGHTA and FQGNSA. This CDR3 is built from 15 residues. V was trimmed by 3 bases and J by 7 bases, leaving 16 bases between them. This CDR3 reads CASSFGGRGFNEQFF. Here the CDR3 DNA reads TGTGCCAGCAGCTTTGGTGGGAGAGGGTTTAATGAGCAGTTCTTC.

The genes are TRBV13 and TRBJ2-3; 11 nucleotides line up with TRBD2. The CDR3 runs 16 residues. V was clipped by 5 bases and J by 6 bases; unmatched bases: 10. Germline V gives CDR1 PRHDT, CDR2 FYEKMQ (reference sequence). For the CDR3, the DNA is TGTGCCAGCAGCCTCTTACTAGCGGGAGAACCGGATACGCAGTATTTT. The encoded protein is CASSLLLAGEPDTQYF.

The V gene is TRBV27, the J gene TRBJ1-2; D ambiguous. The CDR3 spans 15 residues. Per the germline V gene, CDR1 is MNHEY and CDR2 is SMNVEV (reference sequence). Trimming stripped 1 base from V and 8 bases from J, with 17 bases between. The CDR3 nucleotides are TGTGCCAGCAGTTTATATGGCAGCCTCGGGTTGGGCTACACCTTC. This gives the protein CASSLYGSLGLGYTF.